Presented here are 20 T cell receptor beta chains from one specimen sequenced in a study of blood T cell repertoires in COVID-19. The table came from immunoSEQ multiplex PCR; TCRdb's copy has only in-frame clones and leaves some out. The sample carries 7,500 to 10,000 clones, almost 90% recorded once. The sequencing input was peripheral blood. Receptors were obtained from a woman aged 50 to 60 with active or convalescent COVID-19.

This chain connects TRBV9 to TRBJ1-2; 7 bases match TRBD1. The V gene end was trimmed by 3 bases and the J gene end by 4 bases; junction bases not matched to a gene: 3. Germline CDR1 SGDLS, CDR2 YYNGEE. This CDR3 has 13 amino acids. In DNA, the CDR3 is TGTGCCAGCAGCGCGGGGGACAGCTATGGCTACACCTTC. This codes for CASSAGDSYGYTF.

This chain links TRBV11-2 with TRBJ2-1; D is possibly TRBD1 (6 bases). V was trimmed by 4 bases and J by 6 bases, leaving 28 bases between them. This CDR3 has 19 residues. The V gene's germline CDR1 is SGHAT and CDR2 FQNNGV. CDR3 residues: CASSWGRWGRSDSPNEQFF. CDR3 DNA sequence: TGTGCCAGCAGCTGGGGGCGTTGGGGACGCTCGGACTCCCCCAATGAGCAGTTCTTC.

Concerning this clone: One end of the junction varies from germline; a read error may be responsible. The gene calls are TRBV28 and TRBJ2-1, with 8 bases fitting TRBD1. The CDR3 covers 13 residues. Looked up from germline, CDR1 is MDHEN and CDR2 is SYDVKM. In DNA, the CDR3 is TGTGCCAGCACAATGGACAGGGTATCCCCTGTAGTCTTC. Amino acid sequence: CASTMDRVSPVVF.

V and J are TRBV4-3 and TRBJ2-1; 11 nucleotides agree with TRBD2. The CDR3 totals 16 residues. Germline V gene sequence: CDR1 LGHNA, CDR2 YSLEER. The V segment lost 0 bases and the J segment 9 bases; nucleotides outside the gene matches: 7. The CDR3 nucleotides are TGCGCCAGCAGCCAAGAGGCAACTAGCGGGGGTGGTGAGCAGTTCTTC. Residues: CASSQEATSGGGEQFF.

The chain joins TRBV5-1 to TRBJ1-3; D is undetermined. V was pared by 3 bases and J by 1 base, with 8 bases between. The CDR3 loop spans 14 amino acids. CDR1 and CDR2 (germline): SGHRS, YFSETQ. CDR3 amino acids: CASSSGVSGNTIYF. The CDR3 DNA reads as TGCGCCAGCAGCTCCGGGGTATCTGGAAACACCATATATTTT.

The chain recombines TRBV29-1 with TRBJ2-7, with 7 bases aligning to TRBD1. The CDR3 is 15 residues long. CDR1 is SQVTM, CDR2 ANQGSEA, per germline. V dropped 5 bases and J dropped 0; count of bases not matched to a gene: 10. In DNA, the CDR3 is TGCAGCGTTTTAGAGGGGACAGCAAGCTCCTACGAGCAGTACTTC. It translates to CSVLEGTASSYEQYF.

The chain is built from TRBV18 and TRBJ1-3; possibly TRBD1 for D (5 bases). Germline CDR1 is KGHSH and CDR2 is LQKENI. CDR3 length: 15 residues. Trimming pared 6 bases from V and 0 bases from J, leaving 12 bases between. The CDR3 loop is CASSPVDSSGNTIYF. CDR3 nucleotide sequence: TGTGCCAGCTCGCCAGTCGACAGCTCTGGAAACACCATATATTTT.

This sequence joins TRBV11-1 and TRBJ1-1; 9 bases line up with TRBD1. Germline loops: CDR1 SGHAT, CDR2 FQDESV (reference sequence). The CDR3 has 16 amino acids. V dropped 4 bases and J dropped 3; count of bases not matched to a gene: 9. The CDR3 protein is CASSSQQGARDTEAFF. The CDR3 DNA follows: TGTGCCAGCAGCTCTCAACAGGGGGCGAGGGACACTGAAGCTTTCTTT.

The chain joins TRBV9 to TRBJ2-3, with a tentative D call TRBD2 (5 bases). This CDR3 is 11 amino acids long. Germline assignment: CDR1 SGDLS and CDR2 YYNGEE. V lost 3 bases and J lost 11, with 10 bases in between. The DNA for the CDR3 is TGTGCCAGCAGCGCCTCGAGGGAGCAGTATTTT. This gives the protein CASSASREQYF. Combining the CDR3 with reference TRBV9 and TRBJ2-3 gives the whole variable domain DSGVTQTPKHLITATGQRVTLRCSPRSGDLSVYWYQQSLDQGLQFLIQYYNGEERAKGNILERFSAQQFPDLHSELNLSSLELGDSALYFCASSASREQYFGPGTRLTVL.

The chain employs TRBV9 and TRBJ2-3, with 8 bases fitting TRBD1. V trimming: 7 bases; J trimming: 2 bases; junction bases outside the gene matches: 6. Germline CDR1 SGDLS, CDR2 YYNGEE. The CDR3 has 14 amino acids. In nucleotides, the CDR3 is TGTGCCAGCGGGAGGACAGGGATCACAGATACGCAGTATTTT. Protein: CASGRTGITDTQYF. Combining the CDR3 with reference TRBV9 and TRBJ2-3 gives the whole variable domain DSGVTQTPKHLITATGQRVTLRCSPRSGDLSVYWYQQSLDQGLQFLIQYYNGEERAKGNILERFSAQQFPDLHSELNLSSLELGDSALYFCASGRTGITDTQYFGPGTRLTVL.

The V call is TRBV19, the J call TRBJ1-2; tentatively, D is TRBD1 (5 bases). Per germline, CDR1 LNHDA and CDR2 SQIVND (reference sequence). Trimming left V 9 bases short and J 5 bases short, with 16 bases between. The CDR3 totals 13 residues. The CDR3 DNA sequence: TGTGCCAGCAGGAGGGGAGGACGTTATGGCTACACCTTC. Translated: CASRRGGRYGYTF.

The chain recombines TRBV6-5 with TRBJ2-1; unclear D gene. From germline, CDR1 is MNHEY and CDR2 SVGAGI. The CDR3 consists of 15 residues. V shed 5 bases and J shed 2 bases, with 13 bases lying between them. CDR3 nucleotide sequence: TGTGCCAGCAGTCGACAAACAACAACCTACAATGAGCAGTTCTTC. Its protein product is CASSRQTTTYNEQFF.

This chain links TRBV7-2 with TRBJ2-1, with no clear D. Trimming took 2 bases from V and 6 from J, leaving 8 bases between them. CDR1 is SGHTA, CDR2 FQGNSA, per germline. This CDR3 has 13 residues. The CDR3 sequence: CASSLRPGNEQFF. The CDR3 DNA is TGTGCCAGCAGCTTACGGCCGGGCAATGAGCAGTTCTTC.

V and J are TRBV28 and TRBJ2-3; 9 bases fit TRBD2. The length of the CDR3 is 19 residues. J lost 7 bases, V lost 5 bases, and 22 bases had no gene match. In germline, CDR1 is MDHEN, CDR2 SYDVKM. CDR3 DNA: TGTGCCAGCAGTCAAGGGGTGGCTAGCGGGAAGTGGGAGGGAAATACGCAGTATTTT. Residues: CASSQGVASGKWEGNTQYF.

This clone is a singleton in its sample. J is TRBJ1-1 and V is TRBV29-1; D ambiguous. V lost 4 bases, J lost 0 bases, and 9 bases lay in between. Germline V CDR1 and CDR2: SQVTM, ANQGSEA. CDR3 length: 13 amino acids. CDR3 region: CSVVGQMNTEAFF. CDR3 DNA: TGCAGCGTTGTTGGGCAAATGAACACTGAAGCTTTCTTT. The whole variable domain, filled in from reference TRBV29-1 and TRBJ1-1, reads SAVISQKPSRDICQRGTSLTIQCQVDSQVTMMFWYRQQPGQSLTLIATANQGSEATYESGFVIDKFPISRPNLTFSTLTVSNMSPEDSSIYLCSVVGQMNTEAFFGQGTRLTVV.

This chain connects TRBV30 to TRBJ2-2; TRBD1 agrees at 9 bases. Germline V CDR1 and CDR2: GTSNPN, SVGIG (reference sequence). The V gene end was trimmed by 5 bases and the J gene end by 0 bases; junction bases not matched to a gene: 7. The CDR3 loop spans 16 amino acids. CDR3 in amino acids: CAWYRRDRANTGELFF. The CDR3, as DNA: TGTGCCTGGTATAGACGGGACAGGGCGAACACCGGGGAGCTGTTTTTT.

V gene TRBV9 combines with J gene TRBJ2-7, with TRBD1 identical over 8 bases. V trimming: 1 base; J trimming: 5 bases; junction bases outside the gene matches: 2. The germline V gene encodes CDR1 SGDLS and CDR2 YYNGEE. The CDR3 consists of 13 residues. The CDR3 region is CASSVQQGDEQYF. CDR3 DNA: TGTGCCAGCAGCGTACAACAGGGGGACGAGCAGTACTTC.

This chain links TRBV19 with TRBJ1-5; maybe TRBD1 (6 bases). Germline CDR1 and CDR2: LNHDA and SQIVND (reference sequence). The CDR3 consists of 16 residues. V lost 4 bases to trimming and J lost 2 bases, with 15 bases between them. The CDR3 sequence: CASSKYRDDGNQPQHF. The CDR3 DNA sequence: TGTGCCAGTAGTAAATACAGGGATGATGGCAATCAGCCCCAGCATTTT.

The rearrangement uses TRBV7-2 and TRBJ1-6, with 8 bases matching TRBD1. The V gene end was trimmed by 2 bases and the J gene end by 12 bases; junction bases not matched to a gene: 9. CDR1 and CDR2 from the germline V gene are SGHTA and FQGNSA. This CDR3 comprises 15 residues. CDR3 region: CASSLTRQGSRPLHF. CDR3 DNA: TGTGCCAGCAGCTTAACCCGACAGGGGTCTCGACCCCTCCACTTT.

This chain links TRBV6-2 or TRBV6-3 with TRBJ2-7; 11 bases are a match to TRBD2. J was trimmed by 6 bases and V by 2 bases; bases with no gene match: 9. The germline V gene encodes CDR1 MNHEY and CDR2 SVGEGT. The CDR3 length is 16 residues. The CDR3, as DNA: TGTGCCAGCAGTTACCCACTAGCGGGAGTTCCCGGCGAGCAGTACTTC. Translation gives CASSYPLAGVPGEQYF.